Below are 20 T cell receptor beta chains sequenced from a single sample in a study of cytomegalovirus exposure and HLA in healthy donors. The study ran its PCR with 60 Vbeta and 13 Jbeta primers. Libraries were prepared by immunoSEQ multiplex PCR; TCRdb keeps only in-frame clonotypes and omits some of them. The sample yields under 200,000 clones, over 65% seen once. Material for sequencing was PBMCs. Source of these receptors: a woman between 35 and 50 years old in good health and CMV-seronegative.

The chain links TRBV19 to TRBJ1-1, with 7 nucleotides matching TRBD1. J lost 0 bases, V lost 8 bases, and 6 bases had no gene match. This CDR3 has 14 residues. CDR1 is LNHDA, CDR2 SQIVND, per germline (reference sequence). The CDR3 DNA reads TGTGCCAGTCAGTTCGACAGGGTGAACACTGAAGCTTTCTTT. This sequence encodes CASQFDRVNTEAFF.

V usage is TRBV11-2 and J usage is TRBJ1-1; D possibly corresponds to TRBD1 (6 bases). Germline values: CDR1 SGHAT, CDR2 FQNNGV. Between the trimmed V and J ends, which lost 0 bases and 6 bases, there was a span of 14 bases. This CDR3 has 15 residues. The CDR3 sequence: CASSLEGGGLAEAFF. The CDR3 nucleotides are TGTGCCAGCAGCTTAGAAGGGGGAGGGTTAGCTGAAGCTTTCTTT.

CDR3 DNA: TGTGCCAGCAGCTGGGGAGATTACGAGCAGTACTTC. This sequence encodes CASSWGDYEQYF. The chain combines TRBV11-2 with TRBJ2-7, with a weak D call TRBD2 (5 bases). The germline V and J ends were trimmed by 4 bases and 4 bases, with 8 bases remaining between them. This CDR3 has 12 residues. CDR1 is SGHAT, CDR2 FQNNGV, per germline.

This chain joins TRBV15 and TRBJ2-4; no definite D call. This CDR3 spans 14 amino acids. With 6 bases removed from V and 3 bases from J, the gap between germline ends came to 12 bases. CDR1 is LNHNV, CDR2 YYDKDF, per germline (reference sequence). The CDR3 sequence: CATSPQVGKNIQYF. CDR3 DNA sequence: TGTGCCACCAGTCCCCAGGTCGGCAAAAACATTCAGTACTTC.

The genes are TRBV19 and TRBJ1-5; the D is unclear. Trimming shortened V by 2 bases and J by 6 bases, and 14 bases separated the two germline ends. The CDR3 consists of 15 residues. CDR1 is LNHDA, CDR2 SQIVND, per germline (reference sequence). CDR3: CASSIIAGLGQPQHF. The CDR3 DNA sequence: TGTGCCAGTAGTATAATTGCGGGGTTAGGTCAGCCCCAGCATTTT.

The rearrangement links TRBV21-1 to TRBJ1-6; the table's D call, TRBD1, was not checked against the DNA. TRBV21-1 is a pseudogene segment. The CDR3 runs to 15 residues. The CDR3 reads CASSKQGKYNSPLHF. In nucleotides, the CDR3 is TGTGCCAGCAGCAAACAGGGGAAGTATAATTCACCCCTCCACTTT.

The chain carries TRBV2 and TRBJ1-2; the D is unclear. In germline, CDR1 is SNHLY, CDR2 FYNNEI. Trimming cost V 4 bases and J 13 bases, with 13 bases left between them. The CDR3 has 11 amino acids. CDR3 in DNA: TGTGCCAGCAGTGGTTGGGAGGGAAGCACCTTC. This sequence encodes CASSGWEGSTF.

V and J are TRBV11-2 and TRBJ2-5; 10 nucleotides align to TRBD2. The germline gives CDR1 SGHAT, CDR2 FQNNGV. Trimming at V came to 4 bases and at J to 6 bases, leaving 11 bases not matched to a gene. The CDR3 runs to 16 residues. The CDR3 loop reads CASSSPQVAGGKTQYF. For the CDR3, the DNA is TGTGCCAGCAGCTCCCCTCAGGTAGCGGGGGGTAAGACCCAGTACTTC.

The chain combines TRBV28 with TRBJ1-4; 8 nucleotides match TRBD1. This CDR3 region has 16 residues. Germline assignment: CDR1 MDHEN and CDR2 SYDVKM. Germline trimming cut 1 base from V and 6 bases from J; bases unmatched to any gene: 7. The CDR3 reads CASSLSGTGSHEKLFF. For the CDR3, the DNA is TGTGCCAGCAGTTTATCGGGGACAGGATCTCATGAAAAACTGTTTTTT. The whole variable domain, filled in from reference TRBV28 and TRBJ1-4, reads DVKVTQSSRYLVKRTGEKVFLECVQDMDHENMFWYRQDPGLGLRLIYFSYDVKMKEKGDIPEGYSVSREKKERFSLILESASTNQTSMYLCASSLSGTGSHEKLFFGSGTQLSVL.

This chain links TRBV7-9 with TRBJ2-5; 8 bases map to TRBD2. CDR1 is SEHNR, CDR2 FQNEAQ, per germline (reference sequence). This CDR3 spans 13 amino acids. Losses at the gene ends were 3 bases for V and 7 bases for J; bases not matched to a gene: 4. DNA of the CDR3: TGTGCCAGCAGCTTTAGCGGGGTGAGGACCCAGTACTTC. Protein: CASSFSGVRTQYF.

The chain has TRBV5-3 and TRBJ2-5; 9 positions match TRBD1. TRBV5-3 is sorted into the ORF group, with uncertain function. This CDR3 contains 14 residues. V lost 4 bases to trimming and J lost 4 bases; unmatched junction nucleotides: 5. CDR3 DNA: TGTGCCAGAAGCCGGGACAGGGATCTAGAGACCCAGTACTTC. Protein product: CARSRDRDLETQYF.

This clone was picked up one time. This chain joins TRBV5-1 and TRBJ2-7, with TRBD2 matching over 9 bases. Germline V CDR1 and CDR2: SGHRS, YFSETQ. The trim removed 2 bases at V and 5 bases at J, leaving 5 bases unmatched. CDR3 length: 14 residues. The CDR3 nucleotides read TGCGCCAGCAGCTTTTTAGCGGGAGAGAACGAGCAGTACTTC. As protein: CASSFLAGENEQYF.

This clone was detected only once. The chain couples TRBV14 to TRBJ2-3, with no clear D. The V gene lost 0 bases and the J gene lost 3 bases, with 13 bases spanning the gap. Germline-derived CDR1 and CDR2 are SGHDN and FVKESK. This CDR3 has 16 amino acids. The CDR3 DNA follows: TGTGCCAGCAGCCAAGAGCTCACCAGACTTACAGATACGCAGTATTTT. Protein sequence: CASSQELTRLTDTQYF.

V usage is TRBV5-4 and J usage is TRBJ2-2, with D perhaps matching TRBD2 (5 bases). The V and J ends lost 6 bases and 0 bases respectively, with 9 bases between them. The CDR3 covers 14 residues. Per germline, CDR1 SGHNT and CDR2 YYREEE (reference sequence). The CDR3 protein is CASNWESNTGELFF. For the CDR3, the DNA is TGTGCCAGCAACTGGGAGTCGAACACCGGGGAGCTGTTTTTT. The full variable domain, rest sourced from reference TRBV5-4 and TRBJ2-2, is ETGVTQSPTHLIKTRGQQVTLRCSSQSGHNTVSWYQQALGQGPQFIFQYYREEENGRGNFPPRFSGLQFPNYSSELNVNALELDDSALYLCASNWESNTGELFFGEGSRLTVL.

This chain links TRBV2 with TRBJ2-4; TRBD2 matches at 10 bases. Trimming removed 6 bases from V and 1 base from J; junction bases left unmatched: 3. The CDR3 spans 15 residues. Germline V lookup: CDR1 SNHLY, CDR2 FYNNEI. CDR3 amino acids: CASRLGLAAKNIQYF. The CDR3 DNA sequence: TGTGCCAGCAGACTGGGACTAGCGGCCAAAAACATTCAGTACTTC.

This clone came up once. This chain links TRBV5-1 with TRBJ2-2; 7 nucleotides line up with TRBD2. The germline V gene encodes CDR1 SGHRS and CDR2 YFSETQ. V dropped 4 bases and J dropped 0; count of bases not matched to a gene: 3. This CDR3 has 15 residues. This CDR3 reads CASSIAGTNTGELFF. CDR3 bases: TGCGCCAGCAGCATAGCGGGTACGAACACCGGGGAGCTGTTTTTT.

The chain uses TRBV4-1 and TRBJ1-2; TRBD1 matches 7 bases. CDR1 MGHRA and CDR2 YSYEKL come from the germline V gene. The V segment lost 4 bases and the J segment 6 bases; nucleotides outside the gene matches: 11. This CDR3 contains 15 residues. DNA of the CDR3: TGCGCCAGCAGCCCACAGACTCCCGGGACAGATGGCTACACCTTC. This gives the protein CASSPQTPGTDGYTF.

This clone was observed a handful of times. The gene calls are TRBV19 and TRBJ2-1; maybe TRBD1 (5 bases). Germline CDR1 is LNHDA and CDR2 is SQIVND (reference sequence). V lost 1 base and J lost 7, with 20 bases in between. This CDR3 spans 17 amino acids. The CDR3 spells CASSIGSQRGLGNEQFF. The CDR3, as DNA: TGTGCCAGTAGTATAGGCTCTCAAAGGGGTCTGGGGAATGAGCAGTTCTTC.

The chain has TRBV5-1 and TRBJ1-5; TRBD1 is a possible D gene (5 bases). From germline, CDR1 is SGHRS and CDR2 YFSETQ. The CDR3 sequence is 13 residues long. Trimming removed 4 bases at V and 9 bases at J, with 14 bases between. CDR3 residues: CASSQDIQAPQHF. As DNA, the CDR3 is TGCGCCAGCAGCCAGGACATTCAGGCGCCCCAGCATTTT.

The V gene is TRBV18, the J gene TRBJ1-1; weak D call: TRBD1 (5 bases). Trimming shortened V by 6 bases and J by 0 bases, and 14 bases separated the two germline ends. The V gene's germline CDR1 is KGHSH and CDR2 LQKENI. The CDR3 loop spans 15 amino acids. CDR3 amino acids: CASSQGDSLNTEAFF. DNA for the CDR3: TGTGCCAGCTCGCAGGGCGACAGCTTGAACACTGAAGCTTTCTTT. Together with reference TRBV18 and TRBJ1-1, the CDR3 gives the full variable domain: NAGVMQNPRHLVRRRGQEARLRCSPMKGHSHVYWYRQLPEEGLKFMVYLQKENIIDESGMPKERFSAEFPKEGPSILRIQQVVRGDSAAYFCASSQGDSLNTEAFFGQGTRLTVV.